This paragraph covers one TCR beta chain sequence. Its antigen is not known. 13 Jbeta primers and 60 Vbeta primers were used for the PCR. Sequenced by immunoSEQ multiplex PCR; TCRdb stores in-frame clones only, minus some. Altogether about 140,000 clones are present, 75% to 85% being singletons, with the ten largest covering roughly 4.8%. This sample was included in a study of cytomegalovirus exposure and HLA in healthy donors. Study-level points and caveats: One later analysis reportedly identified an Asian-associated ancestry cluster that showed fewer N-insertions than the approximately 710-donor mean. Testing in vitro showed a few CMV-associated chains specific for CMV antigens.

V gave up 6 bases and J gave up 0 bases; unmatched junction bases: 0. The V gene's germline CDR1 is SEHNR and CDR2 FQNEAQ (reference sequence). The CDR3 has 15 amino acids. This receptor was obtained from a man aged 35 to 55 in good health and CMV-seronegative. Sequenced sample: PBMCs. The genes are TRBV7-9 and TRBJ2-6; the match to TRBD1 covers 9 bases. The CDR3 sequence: CASRTGGSGANVLTF. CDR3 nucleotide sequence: TGTGCCAGCAGGACAGGGGGCTCTGGGGCCAACGTCCTGACTTTC. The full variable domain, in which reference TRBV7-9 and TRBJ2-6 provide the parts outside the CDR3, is DTGVSQNPRHKITKRGQNVTFRCDPISEHNRLYWYRQTLGQGPEFLTYFQNEAQLEKSRLLSDRFSAERPKGSFSTLEIQRTEQGDSAMYLCASRTGGSGANVLTFGAGSRLTVL.